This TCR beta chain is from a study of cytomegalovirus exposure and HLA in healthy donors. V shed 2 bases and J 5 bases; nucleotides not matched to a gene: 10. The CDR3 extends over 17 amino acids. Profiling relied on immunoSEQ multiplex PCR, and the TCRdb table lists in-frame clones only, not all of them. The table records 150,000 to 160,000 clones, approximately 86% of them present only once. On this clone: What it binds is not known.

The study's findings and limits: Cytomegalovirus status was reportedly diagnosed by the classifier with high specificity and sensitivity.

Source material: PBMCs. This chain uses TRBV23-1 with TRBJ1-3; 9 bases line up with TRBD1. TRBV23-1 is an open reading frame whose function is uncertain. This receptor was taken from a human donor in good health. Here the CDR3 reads CASSQLRDRVGRNTIYF. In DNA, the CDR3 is TGCGCCAGCAGTCAACTCCGGGACAGGGTGGGCAGAAACACCATATATTTT.